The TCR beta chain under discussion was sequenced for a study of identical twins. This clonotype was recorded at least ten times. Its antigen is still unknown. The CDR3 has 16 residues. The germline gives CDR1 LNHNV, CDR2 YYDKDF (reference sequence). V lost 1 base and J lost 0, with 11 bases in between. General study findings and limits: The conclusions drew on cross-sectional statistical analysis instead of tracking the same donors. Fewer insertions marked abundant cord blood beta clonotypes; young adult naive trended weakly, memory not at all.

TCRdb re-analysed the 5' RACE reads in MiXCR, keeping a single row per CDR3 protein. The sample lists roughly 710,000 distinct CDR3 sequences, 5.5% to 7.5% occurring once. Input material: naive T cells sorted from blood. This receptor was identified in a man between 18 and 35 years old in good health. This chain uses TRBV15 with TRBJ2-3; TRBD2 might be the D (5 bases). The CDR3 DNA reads TGTGCCACCAGCAGAGTCAGGACTTCTAGCACAGATACGCAGTATTTT. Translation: CATSRVRTSSTDTQYF.